This T cell receptor beta chain was observed in a study of immune evolution from preneoplasia to lung adenocarcinoma. Overall study findings and caveats: Later-stage lesions seemingly showed higher T cell density and diversity than normal lung.

Some clones are missing from TCRdb's copy, which holds only in-frame ones; the method was immunoSEQ multiplex PCR. Of 14,000 or so clones listed, approximately 85% are singletons. Concerning this clone itself: Its antigen is unknown.

V shed 7 bases, J shed 5 bases, and the junction held 2 bases outside the gene matches. The CDR3 totals 11 residues. Per the germline V gene, CDR1 is SQVTM and CDR2 is ANQGSEA. The receptor was isolated from a donor older than 65 with lung adenocarcinoma. The chain recombines TRBV29-1 with TRBJ2-7; 10 nucleotides align to TRBD1. Sequencing was done on a sample of FFPE lung adenocarcinoma in situ tissue. The DNA of the CDR3 is TGCAGCGCCGGGACAGGGGACGAGCAGTACTTC. It encodes CSAGTGDEQYF.